The text below deals with one TCR beta chain. The target antigen is unknown. This record comes from a study of cytomegalovirus exposure and HLA in healthy donors. Study details: An early release of data contained 70 million to 95 million unique TCRs, which came from HLA-typed donors. The study, taken as a whole, reports: Many donors shared some public TCRs, even though most TCR sequences were rare. Prediction of most subjects' HLA-A and HLA-B alleles by TCR beta sequences was reportedly accurate. When the data were analyzed later, several of the most significant clusters appeared to be linked to common viral pathogens.

The PCR had 60 Vbeta and 13 Jbeta primers. Profiled with immunoSEQ multiplex PCR; TCRdb holds only in-frame clones, not every one. The sample yields hundreds of thousands of clones, over 70% seen once. The TCR originated in a boy between 2 and 10 years old in good health and CMV-seronegative. Sample: PBMCs.

CDR3 region: CASRHNRGGETQYF. The DNA for the CDR3 is TGTGCCAGCAGACATAACAGGGGGGGAGAGACCCAGTACTTC. The rearrangement links TRBV6-5 to TRBJ2-5, with a tentative D call TRBD1 (8 bases). Trimming stripped 6 bases from V and 4 bases from J, with 15 bases between. This CDR3 is built from 14 residues. Germline assignment: CDR1 MNHEY and CDR2 SVGAGI.